The present TCR beta chain was sequenced within a study of monozygotic twins with inflammatory bowel disease. The germline gives CDR1 SQVTM, CDR2 ANQGSEA. This CDR3 is built from 13 residues. No DNA is given; TCRdb re-called the 5' RACE reads and lists each CDR3 protein once. The table lists approximately 150,000 distinct CDR3 sequences. V and J are TRBV29-1 and TRBJ2-7. This clonotype was obtained from a human donor with ulcerative colitis or Crohn's disease, or a healthy co-twin of an affected twin (not recorded which). What was sequenced was blood. This chain's CDR3 is CSVATTAIYEQYF.